These 21 T cell receptor beta chains originate from one sample sequenced in a study of shared clonotypes between healthy human individuals. Using immunoSEQ multiplex PCR, the repertoire was profiled, and TCRdb retains in-frame clones only, with some absent. The repertoire holds about 100,000 clones, with just over 65% as singletons. Sample: memory CD8+ T cells sorted from blood. Noted subset: CD45RO+ cells pooled with CCR7-negative TemRA cells. The receptors were gathered from a woman in her twenties or thirties in good health.

The chain has TRBV7-8 and TRBJ2-7, with D perhaps assigned TRBD1 or TRBD2 (5 bases each). The CDR3 covers 15 residues. Trimming took off 5 bases at V and 3 bases at J, with 17 bases between the two ends. CDR1 is SGHVS, CDR2 FQNEAQ, per germline. The CDR3 here is CASSVIRGEIYEQYF. The CDR3, as DNA: TGTGCCAGCAGCGTTATCCGAGGGGAGATCTACGAGCAGTACTTC.

V and J are TRBV25-1 and TRBJ2-5; weak D call: TRBD2 (6 bases). The DNA end is more similar to TRBJ2-7, so the J call may be wrong. The CDR3 is 15 residues long. The germline gives CDR1 MGHDK, CDR2 SYGVNS. DNA of the CDR3: TGTGCCAGCAGTGGAGGGGAGGATTCCTCCTACGAGCAGTACTTC. Encoded protein: CASSGGEDSSYEQYF.

The chain carries TRBV6-1 and TRBJ1-3; D ambiguous. Germline V lookup: CDR1 MNHNS, CDR2 SASEGT. Trimming left V 0 bases short and J 4 bases short, with 13 bases between. This CDR3 is built from 16 residues. DNA for the CDR3: TGTGCCAGCAGTGAAGCCGAGGGTCAATCGGGAAACACCATATATTTT. Encoded protein: CASSEAEGQSGNTIYF.

V usage is TRBV9 and J usage is TRBJ1-1; D is uncertain. The CDR3 runs 15 residues. CDR1 and CDR2 from the germline V gene are SGDLS and YYNGEE. V lost 4 bases, J lost 5 bases, and 18 bases lay in between. As DNA, the CDR3 is TGTGCCAGCAGCCCCTTTCTAGGAGGCGGTACTGAAGCTTTCTTT. Translation gives CASSPFLGGGTEAFF.

The chain is built from TRBV30 and TRBJ1-2; D unresolved. This CDR3 is 14 amino acids long. V was clipped by 0 bases and J by 2 bases, with 10 bases between them. Per the germline V gene, CDR1 is GTSNPN and CDR2 is SVGIG (reference sequence). This CDR3 reads CAWSVVHLNYGYTF. The CDR3 DNA follows: TGTGCCTGGAGTGTAGTCCACTTAAACTATGGCTACACCTTC.

The chain combines TRBV9 with TRBJ2-7; tentative D call: TRBD2 (5 bases). The CDR3 is 13 amino acids. Germline-derived CDR1 and CDR2 are SGDLS and YYNGEE. V lost 3 bases and J 3 bases, leaving 10 bases between the germline ends. In DNA, the CDR3 is TGTGCCAGCAGCGCTCACGGGGACTACGAGCAGTACTTC. Translated: CASSAHGDYEQYF.

The chain joins TRBV4-1 to TRBJ2-2; D uncertain. In germline, CDR1 is MGHRA, CDR2 YSYEKL. The CDR3 is 14 amino acids. V shed 0 bases and J shed 6 bases, with 8 bases lying between them. Here the CDR3 reads CASSQENPSGELFF. In DNA, the CDR3 is TGCGCCAGCAGCCAAGAGAATCCGTCCGGGGAGCTGTTTTTT.

The chain combines TRBV7-6 with TRBJ2-7; 8 nucleotides agree with TRBD2. Losses at the gene ends were 4 bases for V and 2 bases for J; bases not matched to a gene: 10. This CDR3 contains 16 residues. Germline CDR1 SGHVS, CDR2 FNYEAQ. The chain's CDR3 is CASSSPEGLEPYEQYF. The DNA for the CDR3 is TGTGCCAGCAGCTCGCCGGAGGGACTAGAACCCTACGAGCAGTACTTC.

The rearrangement joins TRBV11-2 to TRBJ2-5; D tentatively fits TRBD1 or TRBD2 (5 bases each). The V end lost 5 bases, the J end lost 2 bases, and 15 bases lay between the germline ends. The CDR3 loop spans 15 amino acids. The V gene's germline CDR1 is SGHAT and CDR2 FQNNGV. The CDR3 bases are TGTGCCAGCAGCCGAGGGACGGCCTTTCAAGAGACCCAGTACTTC. Protein: CASSRGTAFQETQYF.

CDR3 nucleotide sequence: TGTGCCAGCACTGTAGCGGGTACCCCCAACGAGCAGTACTTC. Amino acid sequence: CASTVAGTPNEQYF. This sequence joins TRBV6-5 and TRBJ2-7, with TRBD2 matching 7 bases. The trim removed 7 bases at V and 5 bases at J, leaving 11 bases unmatched. CDR3 length equals 14 residues. The V gene's germline CDR1 is MNHEY and CDR2 SVGAGI.

V usage is TRBV11-2 and J usage is TRBJ1-1; a weak D match, TRBD1 (6 bases). This CDR3 is built from 15 residues. V was pared by 5 bases and J by 4 bases, with 17 bases between. The germline CDR1 and CDR2 sequences are SGHAT and FQNNGV. This chain's CDR3 is CASSPLAGAGTEAFF. The CDR3 bases are TGTGCCAGCAGCCCCTTGGCGGGGGCGGGCACTGAAGCTTTCTTT.

The chain joins TRBV6-5 to TRBJ2-1; no clear D. Germline V gene data show CDR1 as MNHEY and CDR2 as SVGAGI. The CDR3 length is 11 residues. Between the trimmed V and J ends, which lost 0 bases and 7 bases, there was a span of 1 base. CDR3 loop: CASSYSNEQFF. The CDR3 nucleotides are TGTGCCAGCAGTTACTCGAATGAGCAGTTCTTC.

The chain combines TRBV25-1 with TRBJ1-5, with D hard to call. This CDR3 contains 13 residues. Trimming cost V 3 bases and J 4 bases, with 7 bases left between them. Germline lookup yields CDR1 MGHDK and CDR2 SYGVNS. The CDR3 loop reads CASSDHLNQPQHF. In nucleotides, the CDR3 is TGTGCCAGCAGTGACCACTTAAATCAGCCCCAGCATTTT.

The V gene is TRBV7-6, the J gene TRBJ2-7; D is perhaps TRBD1 or TRBD2 (7 bases each). Germline-derived CDR1 and CDR2 are SGHVS and FNYEAQ. CDR3 length: 14 residues. The V gene lost 4 bases and the J gene lost 3 bases, with 13 bases spanning the gap. In nucleotides, the CDR3 is TGTGCCAGCAGCTCCCAGCGGGACAGCTACGAGCAGTACTTC. Protein product: CASSSQRDSYEQYF.

Ten or more counts support this clone. The chain has TRBV10-1 and TRBJ2-3, with D possibly matching TRBD1 (6 bases). CDR1 and CDR2 (germline): WNHNN, SYGVQD (reference sequence). CDR3 size: 15 residues. V was cut by 5 bases and J by 2 bases, with 14 bases left in between. CDR3 region: CASSLDSRLTDTQYF. DNA for the CDR3: TGCGCCAGCAGTCTGGACAGTAGACTCACAGATACGCAGTATTTT.

This chain joins TRBV28 and TRBJ1-5, with 9 bases matching TRBD1. This CDR3 has 15 amino acids. CDR1 is MDHEN, CDR2 SYDVKM, per germline. The CDR3 spells CSTETGGFGNQPQHF. CDR3 bases: TGTTCTACCGAAACAGGGGGCTTTGGCAATCAGCCCCAGCATTTT.

In its sample, this clone was seen a few times. V is TRBV28 and J is TRBJ1-2; D not certain. V was clipped by 2 bases and J by 2 bases, with 6 bases between them. CDR1 is MDHEN and CDR2 is SYDVKM in the germline V gene. The CDR3 consists of 13 residues. CDR3 sequence (DNA): TGTGCCAGCAGTTTAACGGACAACTATGGCTACACCTTC. Translating it yields CASSLTDNYGYTF.

The CDR3 protein is CATGGWGTGGGDEQYF. The DNA of the CDR3 is TGTGCCACCGGGGGTTGGGGGACAGGGGGCGGAGACGAGCAGTACTTC. This rearrangement joins TRBV25-1 to TRBJ2-7; 12 bases fit TRBD1. Per germline, CDR1 MGHDK and CDR2 SYGVNS. The length of the CDR3 is 16 residues. J was trimmed by 5 bases and V by 10 bases; bases with no gene match: 15.

The chain carries TRBV6-5 and TRBJ1-2; tentatively, D is TRBD1 (5 bases). The CDR3 has 15 residues. Trimming took 0 bases from V and 8 from J, leaving 16 bases between them. Germline V CDR1 and CDR2: MNHEY, SVGAGI. CDR3 nucleotide sequence: TGTGCCAGCAGTTACTCACCGACAGAGAACTTGGGCTACACCTTC. Translating it yields CASSYSPTENLGYTF.

The V and J genes are TRBV27 and TRBJ2-5; D unclear. The CDR3 covers 12 residues. Germline V gene sequence: CDR1 MNHEY, CDR2 SMNVEV (reference sequence). V lost 5 bases, J lost 5 bases, and 9 bases lay in between. The CDR3 DNA reads as TGTGCCAGCAGTGGTTCCGGTGAGACCCAGTACTTC. Translated: CASSGSGETQYF.

This clone was recorded many times. The chain is built from TRBV5-1 and TRBJ2-5; D gene unclear. This CDR3 has 13 residues. The germline gives CDR1 SGHRS, CDR2 YFSETQ. V was shortened by 2 bases and J by 2 bases, with 7 bases between the two germline ends. The CDR3 nucleotides read TGCGCCAGCAGCTTTCCGGAACAAGAGACCCAGTACTTC. Protein sequence: CASSFPEQETQYF.